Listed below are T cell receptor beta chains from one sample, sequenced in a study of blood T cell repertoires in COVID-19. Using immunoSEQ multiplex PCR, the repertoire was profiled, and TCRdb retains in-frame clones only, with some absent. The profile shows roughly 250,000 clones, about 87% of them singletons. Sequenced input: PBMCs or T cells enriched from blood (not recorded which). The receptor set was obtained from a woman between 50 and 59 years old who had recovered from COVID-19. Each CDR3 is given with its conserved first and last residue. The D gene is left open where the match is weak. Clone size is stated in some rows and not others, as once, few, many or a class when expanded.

CDR3nt: TGCGCCAGCAGCCAGACTAGCGGGGCTAATTACAATGAGCAGTTCTTC
CDR3aa: CASSQTSGANYNEQFF
len: 16
abundance: .
j_gene: TRBJ2-1
d_gene: TRBD2
v_gene: TRBV5-1

CDR3nt: TGCGCCAGCAGTCCCGGGGTTGAGCAGTTCTTC
CDR3aa: CASSPGVEQFF
len: 11
abundance: .
j_gene: TRBJ2-1
d_gene: .
v_gene: TRBV10-1

CDR3nt: TGCGCCAGCAGCTTGGCCCCAGGGGGCTACTACGAGCAGTACTTC
CDR3aa: CASSLAPGGYYEQYF
len: 15
abundance: few
j_gene: TRBJ2-7
d_gene: TRBD1
v_gene: TRBV5-1

CDR3nt: TGTGCCACCAGCAGGTTCGCCGGGGGTGAAGCTTTCTTT
CDR3aa: CATSRFAGGEAFF
len: 13
abundance: .
j_gene: TRBJ1-1
d_gene: .
v_gene: TRBV15

CDR3nt: TGTGCCAGCAGTTTATACGGGGGAGTGGGCTATGGCTACACCTTC
CDR3aa: CASSLYGGVGYGYTF
len: 15
abundance: once
j_gene: TRBJ1-2
d_gene: .
v_gene: TRBV28

CDR3nt: TGTGCCAGCAGCGGTAGAGGCGGGGTGAACACCGGGGAGCTGTTTTTT
CDR3aa: CASSGRGGVNTGELFF
len: 16
abundance: .
j_gene: TRBJ2-2
d_gene: .
v_gene: TRBV13

CDR3nt: TGTGCCAGCAGCTTAATTATTGGGACAGGCGGCTCCTACAATGAGCAGTTCTTC
CDR3aa: CASSLIIGTGGSYNEQFF
len: 18
abundance: .
j_gene: TRBJ2-1
d_gene: TRBD1
v_gene: TRBV7-6

CDR3nt: TGTGCCAGCAGCGTAGTTGGAGCCACTGAAGCTTTCTTT
CDR3aa: CASSVVGATEAFF
len: 13
abundance: .
j_gene: TRBJ1-1
d_gene: .
v_gene: TRBV9

CDR3nt: TGTGCCAGCTCCCCCACTGGAGGGGCTGGCACTGAAGCTTTCTTT
CDR3aa: CASSPTGGAGTEAFF
len: 15
abundance: .
j_gene: TRBJ1-1
d_gene: .
v_gene: TRBV28

CDR3nt: TGTGCCAGCAGCGTTAACGGACAGGGAGGCTATGGCTACACCTTC
CDR3aa: CASSVNGQGGYGYTF
len: 15
abundance: .
j_gene: TRBJ1-2
d_gene: TRBD1
v_gene: TRBV9

CDR3nt: TGCGCCAGCAGCCAAGGACTAGCGGTGAGCTACGAGCAGTACTTC
CDR3aa: CASSQGLAVSYEQYF
len: 15
abundance: .
j_gene: TRBJ2-7
d_gene: TRBD2
v_gene: TRBV4-1

CDR3nt: TGTGCCAGCAGTTACTCTCGGACAGGGGGTGAAAAACTGTTTTTT
CDR3aa: CASSYSRTGGEKLFF
len: 15
abundance: .
j_gene: TRBJ1-4
d_gene: TRBD1
v_gene: TRBV6-5

CDR3nt: TGTGCCAGCAGTTCCCGACAGCCCTTTAACTATGGCTACACCTTC
CDR3aa: CASSSRQPFNYGYTF
len: 15
abundance: .
j_gene: TRBJ1-2
d_gene: .
v_gene: TRBV28

CDR3nt: TGTGCCTGGAGTCGCGGGACTAGCGGGAGAATGGGGGATACGCAGTATTTT
CDR3aa: CAWSRGTSGRMGDTQYF
len: 17
abundance: .
j_gene: TRBJ2-3
d_gene: TRBD2
v_gene: TRBV30

CDR3nt: TGTGCCAGCAGTATGGACAGGGAGAGCAATCAGCCCCAGCATTTT
CDR3aa: CASSMDRESNQPQHF
len: 15
abundance: .
j_gene: TRBJ1-5
d_gene: TRBD1
v_gene: TRBV6-5

CDR3nt: TGTGCCACCAGCAGAGAACCCGCGACAGGGGCCTATTTCACAGATACGCAGTATTTT
CDR3aa: CATSREPATGAYFTDTQYF
len: 19
abundance: few
j_gene: TRBJ2-3
d_gene: TRBD1
v_gene: TRBV15

CDR3nt: TGTGCCAGCTCGATCGGGGGGTTATCTGGAAACACCATATATTTT
CDR3aa: CASSIGGLSGNTIYF
len: 15
abundance: .
j_gene: TRBJ1-3
d_gene: .
v_gene: TRBV28

CDR3nt: TGCGCCAGCAGCCCCGGGAACACCGGGGAGCTGTTTTTT
CDR3aa: CASSPGNTGELFF
len: 13
abundance: .
j_gene: TRBJ2-2
d_gene: .
v_gene: TRBV5-1

CDR3nt: TGTGCCAGCAGCCTAAGTTCACCAACCTCTGGAAACACCATATATTTT
CDR3aa: CASSLSSPTSGNTIYF
len: 16
abundance: .
j_gene: TRBJ1-3
d_gene: .
v_gene: TRBV11-2

CDR3nt: TGTGCCAGCAGTCCAACAACTAGCGGGAGGGTCTACAATGAGCAGTTCTTC
CDR3aa: CASSPTTSGRVYNEQFF
len: 17
abundance: .
j_gene: TRBJ2-1
d_gene: TRBD2
v_gene: TRBV27

CDR3nt: TGTGCCAGCAGCTTAGCGCAGCAGGTCCATGAGCAGTTCTTC
CDR3aa: CASSLAQQVHEQFF
len: 14
abundance: .
j_gene: TRBJ2-1
d_gene: .
v_gene: TRBV7-6

CDR3nt: TGTGCCAGCAGCCTCGACAGTAGTGGCTACACCTTC
CDR3aa: CASSLDSSGYTF
len: 12
abundance: .
j_gene: TRBJ1-2
d_gene: .
v_gene: TRBV28

CDR3nt: TGCGCCAGCAGCTTGGCGGGACAGGGTGACTACGAGCAGTACTTC
CDR3aa: CASSLAGQGDYEQYF
len: 15
abundance: .
j_gene: TRBJ2-7
d_gene: TRBD1
v_gene: TRBV5-1

CDR3nt: TGTGCCAGCAGTTCCCGGTGGAGGAACTATGGCTACACCTTC
CDR3aa: CASSSRWRNYGYTF
len: 14
abundance: .
j_gene: TRBJ1-2
d_gene: .
v_gene: TRBV28

CDR3nt: TGCAGCGTTGACCCAGGGGTGAGGGGGTTGGAAAAACTGTTTTTT
CDR3aa: CSVDPGVRGLEKLFF
len: 15
abundance: .
j_gene: TRBJ1-4
d_gene: .
v_gene: TRBV29-1

CDR3nt: TGTGCCAGCAGCGTAGCAAGGGGGATGAACACTGAAGCTTTCTTT
CDR3aa: CASSVARGMNTEAFF
len: 15
abundance: .
j_gene: TRBJ1-1
d_gene: .
v_gene: TRBV9

CDR3nt: TGTGCCTGGAGTAAAGGGACAGGGGAAAGTGAAAAACTGTTTTTT
CDR3aa: CAWSKGTGESEKLFF
len: 15
abundance: .
j_gene: TRBJ1-4
d_gene: TRBD1
v_gene: TRBV30

CDR3nt: TGTGCCAGCAGCACCGGACAGGGACATCAAGGAGCTTTCTTT
CDR3aa: CASSTGQGHQGAFF
len: 14
abundance: .
j_gene: TRBJ1-1
d_gene: TRBD1
v_gene: TRBV9

CDR3nt: TGTGCCAGCAGCCACGCCATTAGGGAGGGGCCGAATTCACCCCTCCACTTT
CDR3aa: CASSHAIREGPNSPLHF
len: 17
abundance: .
j_gene: TRBJ1-6
d_gene: .
v_gene: TRBV14

CDR3nt: TGTGCCAGCAGCCATTCCCGACAGAGTGAAGCTTTCTTT
CDR3aa: CASSHSRQSEAFF
len: 13
abundance: .
j_gene: TRBJ1-1
d_gene: .
v_gene: TRBV14

CDR3nt: TGTGCCAGCAGCCGGACCGGGACAGGGAGTGTGAGCAAACTGTTTTTT
CDR3aa: CASSRTGTGSVSKLFF
len: 16
abundance: .
j_gene: TRBJ1-4
d_gene: TRBD1
v_gene: TRBV7-2

CDR3nt: TGTGCCTGGACAGGGGTTCCTAATTCACCCCTCCACTTT
CDR3aa: CAWTGVPNSPLHF
len: 13
abundance: .
j_gene: TRBJ1-6
d_gene: .
v_gene: TRBV30

CDR3nt: TGTGCCACCATGGGAGAGGGACAGAGAAAAGTGAATGAGCAGTTCTTC
CDR3aa: CATMGEGQRKVNEQFF
len: 16
abundance: few
j_gene: TRBJ2-1
d_gene: TRBD1
v_gene: TRBV19

CDR3nt: TGTGCCAGCAGCCAAGGGCTTTTTGTGGAGACCCAGTACTTC
CDR3aa: CASSQGLFVETQYF
len: 14
abundance: .
j_gene: TRBJ2-5
d_gene: .
v_gene: TRBV4-2

CDR3nt: TGTGCCAGCAGTTACTCGATATCCGGAGATTCCTACAATGAGCAGTTCTTC
CDR3aa: CASSYSISGDSYNEQFF
len: 17
abundance: .
j_gene: TRBJ2-1
d_gene: .
v_gene: TRBV6-2/TRBV6-3

CDR3nt: TGTGCCATCAGTGGAGGGAAGGGAGGCTACGAGCAGTACTTC
CDR3aa: CAISGGKGGYEQYF
len: 14
abundance: .
j_gene: TRBJ2-7
d_gene: .
v_gene: TRBV10-3

CDR3nt: TGTGCCAGCAGCTTAAGAGTTTCGGCAGGGGGAGCTGAGCTGTTTTTT
CDR3aa: CASSLRVSAGGAELFF
len: 16
abundance: .
j_gene: TRBJ2-2
d_gene: TRBD1
v_gene: TRBV7-3

CDR3nt: TGTGCCAGCAGCTTCGGGACCGCGGGGACCGGGGAGCTGTTTTTT
CDR3aa: CASSFGTAGTGELFF
len: 15
abundance: .
j_gene: TRBJ2-2
d_gene: .
v_gene: TRBV5-4

CDR3nt: TGTGCCAGTAGTATCGGGGGAGCGTTAGAGACCCAGTACTTC
CDR3aa: CASSIGGALETQYF
len: 14
abundance: .
j_gene: TRBJ2-5
d_gene: .
v_gene: TRBV19

CDR3nt: TGTGCCAGCAGCTTAGGAGAAAACACCATATATTTT
CDR3aa: CASSLGENTIYF
len: 12
abundance: .
j_gene: TRBJ1-3
d_gene: .
v_gene: TRBV7-9

CDR3nt: TGTGCCAGCAGCCCCGGGGGGAACTATGGCTACACCTTC
CDR3aa: CASSPGGNYGYTF
len: 13
abundance: .
j_gene: TRBJ1-2
d_gene: .
v_gene: TRBV28

CDR3nt: TGTGCCAGCTCATATGAACAGGGTCCTAACTATGGCTACACCTTC
CDR3aa: CASSYEQGPNYGYTF
len: 15
abundance: .
j_gene: TRBJ1-2
d_gene: .
v_gene: TRBV18

CDR3nt: TGTGCCAGCAGCTCCGGACAGTTGAGGGCAGATACGCAGTATTTT
CDR3aa: CASSSGQLRADTQYF
len: 15
abundance: .
j_gene: TRBJ2-3
d_gene: .
v_gene: TRBV5-8

CDR3nt: TGCAGTGCTAGTCCAGGGGTCAATGAGCAGTTCTTC
CDR3aa: CSASPGVNEQFF
len: 12
abundance: once
j_gene: TRBJ2-1
d_gene: .
v_gene: TRBV20-1

CDR3nt: TGTGCCAGTAGTATAGCCAGGCCCGACTATGGCTACACCTTC
CDR3aa: CASSIARPDYGYTF
len: 14
abundance: .
j_gene: TRBJ1-2
d_gene: .
v_gene: TRBV19

CDR3nt: TGTGCCAGCAGAGACAGGGGTTTCTACAATGAGCAGTTCTTC
CDR3aa: CASRDRGFYNEQFF
len: 14
abundance: .
j_gene: TRBJ2-1
d_gene: TRBD1
v_gene: TRBV2

CDR3nt: TGTGCCAGCTATCGGGGGGCGCGGGAGGTTCAGCCCCAGCATTTT
CDR3aa: CASYRGAREVQPQHF
len: 15
abundance: once
j_gene: TRBJ1-5
d_gene: .
v_gene: TRBV21-1

CDR3nt: TGTGCCAGCAGCTTACGGACAGGGATGTTGGACGAGCAGTACTTC
CDR3aa: CASSLRTGMLDEQYF
len: 15
abundance: .
j_gene: TRBJ2-7
d_gene: TRBD1
v_gene: TRBV7-2

CDR3nt: TGTGCCACCAGTGATTCACGCGGGGGAGTAATGGCGCCCCAGCATTTT
CDR3aa: CATSDSRGGVMAPQHF
len: 16
abundance: .
j_gene: TRBJ1-5
d_gene: .
v_gene: TRBV24-1

CDR3nt: TGTGCCAGCAGCCGCCAGACTAGCGACTACGAGCAGTACTTC
CDR3aa: CASSRQTSDYEQYF
len: 14
abundance: .
j_gene: TRBJ2-7
d_gene: TRBD2
v_gene: TRBV7-8

CDR3nt: TGTGCCAGCAGCCAAGATCGGCAGGGGATAGATACGCAGTATTTT
CDR3aa: CASSQDRQGIDTQYF
len: 15
abundance: .
j_gene: TRBJ2-3
d_gene: .
v_gene: TRBV3-1/TRBV3-2

CDR3nt: TGTGCCAGCAGCGTAGGCCCTACGAATTCACCCCTCCACTTT
CDR3aa: CASSVGPTNSPLHF
len: 14
abundance: .
j_gene: TRBJ1-6
d_gene: .
v_gene: TRBV9

CDR3nt: TGTGCCAGCAGCGAGGGGGGGCTAGCGGAAAACAACAATGAGCAGTTCTTC
CDR3aa: CASSEGGLAENNNEQFF
len: 17
abundance: .
j_gene: TRBJ2-1
d_gene: .
v_gene: TRBV9

CDR3nt: TGTGCCTGGAGTGAAGGGGGCTGGTACACTGAAGCTTTCTTT
CDR3aa: CAWSEGGWYTEAFF
len: 14
abundance: .
j_gene: TRBJ1-1
d_gene: TRBD1
v_gene: TRBV30

CDR3nt: TGCGCCAGCAGCTCTGATCCTACGAGCTCCTACGAGCAGTACTTC
CDR3aa: CASSSDPTSSYEQYF
len: 15
abundance: .
j_gene: TRBJ2-7
d_gene: .
v_gene: TRBV5-1

CDR3nt: TGTGCCAGCAGCCGGACAGGCAATTCACCCCTCCACTTT
CDR3aa: CASSRTGNSPLHF
len: 13
abundance: .
j_gene: TRBJ1-6
d_gene: TRBD1
v_gene: TRBV12-3/TRBV12-4

CDR3nt: TGTGCCAGCAGCGAAGGGACAGGGGGGGCAATGAACACTGAAGCTTTCTTT
CDR3aa: CASSEGTGGAMNTEAFF
len: 17
abundance: .
j_gene: TRBJ1-1
d_gene: TRBD1
v_gene: TRBV7-9

CDR3nt: TGCGCCAGCAGATACGAGCGGGGCAACTCCTACGAGCAGTACTTC
CDR3aa: CASRYERGNSYEQYF
len: 15
abundance: .
j_gene: TRBJ2-7
d_gene: TRBD2
v_gene: TRBV5-1

CDR3nt: TGTGCCAGCAGTTTATTTGATTTTTTGGGGGGAGGGAACACTGAAGCTTTCTTT
CDR3aa: CASSLFDFLGGGNTEAFF
len: 18
abundance: .
j_gene: TRBJ1-1
d_gene: .
v_gene: TRBV28

CDR3nt: TGTGCCAGCAGCCCAGCGGGTCAGGGCTATCAGCCCCAGCATTTT
CDR3aa: CASSPAGQGYQPQHF
len: 15
abundance: .
j_gene: TRBJ1-5
d_gene: .
v_gene: TRBV7-8